This TCR beta chain was observed in a study of beta chain features in type 1 diabetes. For the study at large: Sorted cells, some 98,000,000 in number, were examined across all samples. Points from the study as a whole: People with Type 1 diabetes carried modestly yet significantly shorter TCRB CDR3s in all four CD4+ subsets.

As concerns this clone: Its antigen remains unidentified.

All of the isolated RNA was reverse transcribed, so expressed TCRB transcripts were sequenced. This table comes from immunoSEQ multiplex PCR, and its TCRdb copy is limited to in-frame clones, with some not included. The sample lists about 53,000 clones; under 75% were seen once. CD4+ cells of the naive, central memory, regulatory and stem cell-like memory types were sorted via CD45RO/CCR7/CD25/CD127/CD95/CD27. All of the sorted populations showed purity greater than 95%. Per germline, CDR1 LGHNA and CDR2 YNFKEQ. The CDR3 consists of 16 residues. The rearrangement uses TRBV4-2 and TRBJ2-5; 7 bases map to TRBD1. The J call may be faulty, since TRBJ2-7 better matches the DNA end. The sequenced sample was stem cell memory CD4+ T cells from blood. This sequence originates from a woman aged 25 to 39 with type 1 diabetes. The CDR3 DNA is TGTGCCAGCAGCCAAGATTCCTCTACAGGGGCAACCGAGCAGTACTTC. It specifies CASSQDSSTGATEQYF.